This TCR beta chain comes out of a study of T-cell reconstitution after alpha-beta-depleted transplantation in children. Germline CDR1 MNHEY, CDR2 SMNVEV (reference sequence). This CDR3 is 15 amino acids long. Trimming left V 0 bases short and J 5 bases short, with 11 bases between. Researchers prepared the TCRbeta library using unique molecular identifiers, the study reports. TCRdb ran MiXCR on the PCR reads and lists one entry per CDR3 protein. The sample lists some 550,000 distinct CDR3 sequences, around 16% occurring once. The TCR sequence derives from a human donor who donated a stem cell graft to a child with acute lymphoblastic leukemia. The chain joins TRBV27 to TRBJ2-1, with TRBD1 as a possible D gene (5 bases). The sequencing here drew on PBMCs from the stem cell graft donor, taken from the stem cell graft. The CDR3 is CASSLSNPTDNEQFF. The CDR3 nucleotides are TGTGCCAGCAGTTTATCCAACCCGACAGACAATGAGCAGTTCTTC.